This is a list of T cell receptor beta chains from one sample in a study of blood T cells in healthy people across ages. MiXCR, run by TCRdb on the 5' RACE reads, gives a single entry per CDR3 protein. In the table there are around 750,000 distinct CDR3 sequences, 50% to 65% of which are singletons. Sequencing was performed on blood. The receptors here all came from a man at least 80 years old in good health. Each CDR3 is given with its conserved first and last residue. The D gene is left open where the match is weak. Some rows have no size entry. The others give once, few or many, or a class for an expanded clone.

d_call	cdr3_length	v_call	clone_size	j_call	cdr3_nt	cdr3_aa
TRBD1	15	TRBV5-1	few	TRBJ2-7	TGCGCCAGCAGCTTGACAGGACAGGGGGTCTACGAGCAGTACTTC	CASSLTGQGVYEQYF
TRBD2	15	TRBV6-1	.	TRBJ2-1	TGTGCCAGCAGTGTAGCTAGCGGGGGGTACAATGAGCAGTTCTTC	CASSVASGGYNEQFF
.	13	TRBV11-2	few	TRBJ2-5	TGTGCCAGCAGCCCCTCCCCCCAAGAGACCCAGTACTTC	CASSPSPQETQYF
.	15	TRBV24-1	.	TRBJ2-2	TGTGCCACCAGTGCCAGGAGTACGAGCACCGGGGAGCTGTTTTTT	CATSARSTSTGELFF
TRBD1	15	TRBV7-6	.	TRBJ2-2	TGTGCCAGCAGCTTAGGGGGGACAGGGTCCGGGGAGCTGTTTTTT	CASSLGGTGSGELFF
.	15	TRBV21-1	.	TRBJ2-7	TGTGCCGAATACAGGGGACTCTTCTCCTGCGGCGAGCAGTACTTC	CAEYRGLFSCGEQYF
TRBD2	15	TRBV24-1	.	TRBJ2-1	TGTGCCACCAGTGACTGGACTAGCGGGAGCTATGAGCAGTTCTTC	CATSDWTSGSYEQFF
.	12	TRBV21-1	.	TRBJ2-5	TGTGCCAGCAGCAACCCCACAGAGACCCAGTACTTC	CASSNPTETQYF
.	13	TRBV30	.	TRBJ1-1	TGTGCCTGGAGTGTACTTGTGCACACTGAAGCTTTCTTT	CAWSVLVHTEAFF
.	17	TRBV20-1	.	TRBJ2-1	TGCAGTGCTAGAGATAGGCCATCATTAACCTCCTACAATGAGCAGTTCTTC	CSARDRPSLTSYNEQFF
.	15	TRBV27	.	TRBJ2-1	TGTGCCAGCAGGGGGACCGGACCCCCGCGGAATGAGCAGTTCTTC	CASRGTGPPRNEQFF
TRBD1	15	TRBV20-1	.	TRBJ2-1	TGCAGTGCTAGAGCTGGGGACAGGGTATACAATGAGCAGTTCTTC	CSARAGDRVYNEQFF
TRBD2	15	TRBV7-8	.	TRBJ2-1	TGTGCCAGCAGCTTACGGGAGGATCCCTACAATGAGCAGTTCTTC	CASSLREDPYNEQFF
.	14	TRBV27	.	TRBJ2-7	TGTGCCAGCAGTCCCCCAGGAGTGTCCTACGAGCAGTACTTC	CASSPPGVSYEQYF
.	15	TRBV5-6	.	TRBJ2-4	TGTGCCAGCAGCTTACGTCATCTAGCCAAAAACATTCAGTACTTC	CASSLRHLAKNIQYF
TRBD1	17	TRBV5-1	.	TRBJ2-1	TGCGCCAGCAGCCTCAATACCGGGACAGGGCTTACCAATGAGCAGTTCTTC	CASSLNTGTGLTNEQFF
.	15	TRBV4-1	.	TRBJ2-2	TGCGCCAGCAGCCGCATCTTTGGGACTACCGGGGAGCTGTTTTTT	CASSRIFGTTGELFF
TRBD1	16	TRBV25-1	.	TRBJ2-1	TGTGCCAGCAGTGAATATGGGACAGGGTCGTACAATGAGCAGTTCTTC	CASSEYGTGSYNEQFF
TRBD1	15	TRBV3-1	many	TRBJ2-1	TGTGCCAGCAGCCTCCCGGGACAGGGGAGCAATGAGCAGTTCTTC	CASSLPGQGSNEQFF